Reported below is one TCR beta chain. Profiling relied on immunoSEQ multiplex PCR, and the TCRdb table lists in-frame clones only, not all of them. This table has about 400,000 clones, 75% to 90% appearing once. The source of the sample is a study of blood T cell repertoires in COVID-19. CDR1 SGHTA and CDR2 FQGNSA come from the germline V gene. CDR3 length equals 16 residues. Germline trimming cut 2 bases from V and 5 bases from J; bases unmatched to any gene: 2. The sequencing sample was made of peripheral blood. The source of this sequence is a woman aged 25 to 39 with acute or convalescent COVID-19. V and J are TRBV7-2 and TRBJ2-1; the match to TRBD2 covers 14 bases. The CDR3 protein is CASSLRLAGGNNEQFF. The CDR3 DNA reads TGTGCCAGCAGCTTAAGACTAGCGGGGGGGAACAATGAGCAGTTCTTC.